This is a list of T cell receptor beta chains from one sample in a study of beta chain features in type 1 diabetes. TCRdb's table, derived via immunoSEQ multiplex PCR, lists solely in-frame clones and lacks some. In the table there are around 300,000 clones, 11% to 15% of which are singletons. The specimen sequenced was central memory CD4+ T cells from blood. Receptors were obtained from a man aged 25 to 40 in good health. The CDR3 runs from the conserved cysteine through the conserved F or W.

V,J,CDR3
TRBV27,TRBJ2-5,CATRTDAETQYF
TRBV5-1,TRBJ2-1,CASSLAGQGLDEQFF
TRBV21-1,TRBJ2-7,CASSKETDSYEQYF
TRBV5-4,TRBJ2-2,CASSAPRDILRGELFF
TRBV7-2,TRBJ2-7,CASSREVSEQYF
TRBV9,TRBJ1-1,CASSVGTGRSGTEAFF
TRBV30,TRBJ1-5,CAWSGTSNQPQHF
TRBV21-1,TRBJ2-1,CASLWTGLAGGPGKSGYNEQFF
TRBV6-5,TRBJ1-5,CASSSDGGTPYQPQHF
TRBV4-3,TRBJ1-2,CASSQDLGLIYGYTF
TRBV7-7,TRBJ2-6,CASSRDRGPQIAGANVLTF
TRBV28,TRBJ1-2,CASSFGGSNYGYTF
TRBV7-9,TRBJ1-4,CASSLMGVRNEKLFF
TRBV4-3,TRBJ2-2,CASSPAGGVTTGELFF
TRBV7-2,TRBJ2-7,CASSLDPSGGREQYF
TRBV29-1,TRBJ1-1,CSARDGRSEAFF
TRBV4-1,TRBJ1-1,CASSQPGQGRGEAFF
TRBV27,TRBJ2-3,CASSLEGARPSTDTQYF
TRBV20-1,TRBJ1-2,CSATVSYGYTF
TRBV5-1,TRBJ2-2,CASSLVGPGELFF
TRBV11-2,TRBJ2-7,CASSSRALAYEQYF
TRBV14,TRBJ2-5,CASSRFMGGGETQYF
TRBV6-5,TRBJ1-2,CASSYSSRVYGYTF
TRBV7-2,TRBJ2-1,CASSTSLNEQFF
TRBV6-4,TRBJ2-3,CASSDECSHTDTQYF
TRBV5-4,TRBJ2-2,CASSQFGAGASTGELFF
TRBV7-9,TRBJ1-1,CASSPGTGMDKAFF
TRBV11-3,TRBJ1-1,CASSLSPAVNTEAFF
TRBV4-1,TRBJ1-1,CASSQSPNTEAFF
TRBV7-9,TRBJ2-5,CASSSDGFETQYF
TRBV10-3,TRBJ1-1,CAISSPGRTNTEAFF
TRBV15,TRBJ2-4,CATSRRLGDKNIQYF
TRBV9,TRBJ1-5,CASSANSGQPQHF
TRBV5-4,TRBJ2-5,CASSASGGPQETQYF
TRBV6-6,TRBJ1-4,CAISESRQGNEKLFF
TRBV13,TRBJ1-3,CASSLGSGRGNTIYF
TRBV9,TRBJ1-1,CASSALGGTEAFF